A single sample gave rise to the 24 T cell receptor beta chains below, sequenced in a study of OX40 agonist ivuxolimab in advanced cancers. The assay was immunoSEQ multiplex PCR, and TCRdb's table has in-frame clones only and misses some. The sample records fewer than 110,000 clones, 85% to 95% being singletons. The sequencing here drew on CD4+ or CD8+ T cells sorted from blood, taken in a trial of the OX40 agonist ivuxolimab. The receptors come from an adult with an advanced solid tumor such as melanoma, head and neck, liver or kidney cancer.

The rearrangement uses TRBV7-3 and TRBJ2-2; 9 nucleotides align to TRBD2. V was clipped by 4 bases and J by 5 bases; unmatched bases: 8. This CDR3 comprises 16 residues. The germline V gene encodes CDR1 SGHTA and CDR2 FQGTGA. The chain's CDR3 is CASSWSIAGATGELFF. Written as DNA, the CDR3 is TGTGCCAGCAGCTGGTCCATAGCGGGAGCAACCGGGGAGCTGTTTTTT.

V is TRBV18 and J is TRBJ2-3, with a possible D match to TRBD1 (6 bases). The germline V gene has CDR1 KGHSH and CDR2 LQKENI. The V and J ends lost 2 bases and 4 bases respectively, with 13 bases between them. The CDR3 contains 15 residues. CDR3 in DNA: TGTGCCAGCTCACCAGTAGCAAAGGGGGCAGATACGCAGTATTTT. Amino acids: CASSPVAKGADTQYF.

The J gene is TRBJ2-2, the V gene TRBV29-1, with D maybe TRBD1 (6 bases). The CDR3 extends over 13 amino acids. The germline V gene encodes CDR1 SQVTM and CDR2 ANQGSEA. V lost 2 bases to trimming and J lost 7 bases, with 11 bases between them. CDR3 DNA: TGCAGCGTTGAAACAGGGCGGCACGGGGAGCTGTTTTTT. Protein: CSVETGRHGELFF.

The chain is built from TRBV7-9 and TRBJ2-7; 8 positions match TRBD2. Per germline, CDR1 SEHNR and CDR2 FQNEAQ (reference sequence). The V gene end was trimmed by 5 bases and the J gene end by 4 bases; junction bases not matched to a gene: 7. The length of the CDR3 is 14 residues. CDR3 in DNA: TGTGCCAGCAGCCACGGACTAGCTCCGTACGAGCAGTACTTC. Amino acid sequence: CASSHGLAPYEQYF.

The chain couples TRBV5-1 to TRBJ1-3, with 8 bases fitting TRBD1. J lost 0 bases, V lost 0 bases, and 5 bases had no gene match. Per germline, CDR1 SGHRS and CDR2 YFSETQ. The CDR3 is made up of 17 amino acids. The CDR3 nucleotides read TGCGCCAGCAGCTTGGCGACAGGGGACCTCTCTGGAAACACCATATATTTT. Encoded protein: CASSLATGDLSGNTIYF.

The CDR3 sequence is CASSPGFGQVNEKLFF. The DNA for the CDR3 is TGTGCCAGCAGTCCCGGATTCGGACAGGTTAATGAAAAACTGTTTTTT. This chain connects TRBV11-2 to TRBJ1-4; TRBD1 matches 7 bases. Germline trimming cut 6 bases from V and 4 bases from J; bases unmatched to any gene: 11. Germline values: CDR1 SGHAT, CDR2 FQNNGV. The CDR3 is made up of 16 amino acids.

This chain connects TRBV6-6 to TRBJ2-7, with 7 bases fitting TRBD1. V lost 5 bases and J lost 6; bases outside the gene matches: 4. CDR3 length: 12 residues. Germline CDR1 is MNHNY and CDR2 is SVGAGI (reference sequence). The CDR3 loop is CASSIGQAEQYF. For the CDR3, the DNA is TGTGCCAGCAGTATCGGACAGGCCGAGCAGTACTTC.

The chain joins TRBV7-3 to TRBJ2-2, with 7 bases lining up with TRBD1. The CDR3 totals 14 residues. Per the germline V gene, CDR1 is SGHTA and CDR2 is FQGTGA. J gave up 7 bases and V 4 bases, and 6 bases lay outside the gene matches. CDR3 sequence (DNA): TGTGCCAGCAGCTCGCAGGGGGATCTCGGGGAGCTGTTTTTT. This sequence encodes CASSSQGDLGELFF.

The chain employs TRBV18 and TRBJ2-7; D may be TRBD1 (6 bases). The length of the CDR3 is 14 residues. V shed 6 bases and J shed 5 bases, with 17 bases lying between them. The germline V gene encodes CDR1 KGHSH and CDR2 LQKENI. CDR3 DNA: TGTGCCAGCTCTCCTATACAGGGAGAGCACGAGCAGTACTTC. Translating gives CASSPIQGEHEQYF.

This clone was detected only once. CDR3 in amino acids: CASSMMRGGYGYTF. CDR3 bases: TGTGCCAGTAGTATGATGAGGGGCGGTTATGGCTACACCTTC. The chain combines TRBV19 with TRBJ1-2; a possible D gene is TRBD1 (5 bases). Looked up from germline, CDR1 is LNHDA and CDR2 is SQIVND (reference sequence). V shed 3 bases and J shed 5 bases, with 13 bases lying between them. The CDR3 extends over 14 amino acids. The whole variable domain, remainder taken from reference TRBV19 and TRBJ1-2, is DGGITQSPKYLFRKEGQNVTLSCEQNLNHDAMYWYRQDPGQGLRLIYYSQIVNDFQKGDIAEGYSVSREKKESFPLTVTSAQKNPTAFYLCASSMMRGGYGYTFGSGTRLTVV.

The V call is TRBV6-6, the J call TRBJ2-5, with 9 bases aligning to TRBD1. The CDR3 is 15 residues long. V trimming: 6 bases; J trimming: 11 bases; junction bases outside the gene matches: 16. The V gene's germline CDR1 is MNHNY and CDR2 SVGAGI (reference sequence). The DNA of the CDR3 is TGTGCCAGCAGCCCTCCGGGACAGGGTTTTCAAGAGCAGTACTTC. It translates to CASSPPGQGFQEQYF.

This chain uses TRBV19 with TRBJ1-5; 11 nucleotides align to TRBD1. Germline lookup yields CDR1 LNHDA and CDR2 SQIVND (reference sequence). There are 18 residues in the CDR3. Trimming took 5 bases from V and 4 from J; bases not matched to a gene: 13. In DNA form, the CDR3 reads TGTGCCAGTAGTTCCGGACAGGGGGCGATTTCTTTGAATCAGCCCCAGCATTTT. This sequence encodes CASSSGQGAISLNQPQHF.

V usage is TRBV28 and J usage is TRBJ1-2, with D perhaps matching TRBD1 (5 bases). Germline assignment: CDR1 MDHEN and CDR2 SYDVKM. V lost 7 bases to trimming and J lost 0 bases, with 21 bases between them. There are 17 residues in the CDR3. The chain's CDR3 is CASTPGGGWEANYGYTF. The CDR3 DNA reads TGTGCCAGCACCCCTGGGGGGGGGTGGGAAGCTAACTATGGCTACACCTTC.

The chain has TRBV28 and TRBJ1-1, with D maybe TRBD1 (6 bases). Looked up from germline, CDR1 is MDHEN and CDR2 is SYDVKM. Trimming stripped 2 bases from V and 3 bases from J, with 13 bases between. CDR3 length: 15 amino acids. The CDR3 sequence is CASSLGGAGDTEAFF. The CDR3 nucleotides are TGTGCCAGCAGTTTAGGGGGGGCTGGGGACACTGAAGCTTTCTTT.

This clone showed up just once. Here the CDR3 DNA reads TGTGCCAGCTCACCGTCGGGACTAGCGGGAGTTACCAGCTCCTACAATGAGCAGTTCTTC. This sequence encodes CASSPSGLAGVTSSYNEQFF. The chain recombines TRBV18 with TRBJ2-1; TRBD2 matches 14 bases. V was clipped by 3 bases and J by 0 bases; unmatched bases: 10. Germline CDR1 reads KGHSH; CDR2 reads LQKENI. The CDR3 is made up of 20 amino acids.

V usage is TRBV5-1 and J usage is TRBJ1-1; D is undetermined. Trimming took 5 bases from V and 1 from J, leaving 18 bases between them. The germline V gene has CDR1 SGHRS and CDR2 YFSETQ. The CDR3 covers 16 residues. Here the CDR3 reads CASSSWDMAGNTEAFF. The CDR3 DNA sequence: TGCGCCAGCAGTTCCTGGGATATGGCGGGGAACACTGAAGCTTTCTTT.

V gene TRBV6-1 combines with J gene TRBJ2-1, with D uncertain. CDR1 is MNHNS and CDR2 is SASEGT in the germline V gene. The CDR3 has 14 residues. V was shortened by 3 bases and J by 3 bases, with 9 bases between the two germline ends. The CDR3 loop is CASSEHPGYNEQFF. Written as DNA, the CDR3 is TGTGCCAGCAGTGAGCACCCGGGCTACAATGAGCAGTTCTTC.

The chain links TRBV7-3 to TRBJ1-3; no clear D. V was clipped by 3 bases and J by 0 bases, with 3 bases between them. Germline-derived CDR1 and CDR2 are SGHTA and FQGTGA. The CDR3 spans 13 residues. In nucleotides, the CDR3 is TGTGCCAGCAGCTTGGCCTCTGGAAACACCATATATTTT. Its translation is CASSLASGNTIYF.

The J gene is TRBJ1-1, the V gene TRBV5-1; unclear D gene. CDR1 and CDR2 (germline): SGHRS, YFSETQ. Between the trimmed V and J ends, which lost 0 bases and 3 bases, there was a span of 3 bases. CDR3 length: 12 residues. The CDR3 region is CASSLGDTEAFF. CDR3 DNA: TGCGCCAGCAGCTTGGGTGACACTGAAGCTTTCTTT.

The chain employs TRBV7-2 and TRBJ2-7, with TRBD2 matching over 8 bases. The CDR3 loop spans 13 amino acids. Germline CDR1 and CDR2: SGHTA and FQGNSA. The V and J ends lost 5 bases and 3 bases, in that order; junction bases with no gene match: 3. CDR3 sequence: CASSTGTSYEQYF. CDR3 nucleotide sequence: TGTGCCAGCAGCACCGGGACTAGCTACGAGCAGTACTTC.

The rearrangement joins TRBV18 to TRBJ2-7, with D uncertain. This CDR3 comprises 12 residues. Trimming stripped 3 bases from V and 4 bases from J, with 7 bases between. The germline V gene encodes CDR1 KGHSH and CDR2 LQKENI. The CDR3 is CASSPPGYEQYF. The CDR3 DNA sequence: TGTGCCAGCTCACCCCCTGGATACGAGCAGTACTTC.

V gene TRBV28 combines with J gene TRBJ1-2; tentatively, D is TRBD1 (5 bases). The V gene lost 5 bases and the J gene lost 4 bases, with 14 bases spanning the gap. CDR3 length: 14 amino acids. Germline-derived CDR1 and CDR2 are MDHEN and SYDVKM. The CDR3 DNA reads as TGTGCCAGCAGTCCCACCGGGACCGCCTATGGCTACACCTTC. Encoded protein: CASSPTGTAYGYTF.

This clone was seen a handful of times. The V gene is TRBV19, the J gene TRBJ2-2; maybe TRBD1 (6 bases). CDR1 is LNHDA, CDR2 SQIVND, per germline (reference sequence). The CDR3 spans 16 residues. The V end lost 5 bases, the J end lost 1 base, and 14 bases lay between the germline ends. CDR3: CASSGQTGLNTGELFF. As DNA, the CDR3 is TGTGCCAGTAGTGGTCAGACAGGACTGAACACCGGGGAGCTGTTTTTT.

The V gene is TRBV19, the J gene TRBJ2-4; possibly TRBD1 for D (6 bases). The V end lost 5 bases, the J end lost 0 bases, and 11 bases lay between the germline ends. Germline loops: CDR1 LNHDA, CDR2 SQIVND (reference sequence). The CDR3 runs 15 residues. As DNA, the CDR3 is TGTGCCAGTAGTGGGGGCTCCCTAGCCAAAAACATTCAGTACTTC. Protein sequence: CASSGGSLAKNIQYF.